The T cell receptor beta chain under discussion was sequenced for a study of shared clonotypes between healthy human individuals. A word on this clone: Its antigen is unknown.

Study-wide results and limits: The sole specimen, blood, was sampled, and tissue repertoires likely differ. Represented diversity, genetic and exposure-history alike, was limited by few donors.

Some clones are missing from TCRdb's copy, which holds only in-frame ones; the method was immunoSEQ multiplex PCR. The profile shows 2 million to 3 million clones, approximately 93% of them singletons. This TCR was recovered from a young man in good health. Some clones in this sample may be carry-over from other donors' samples. Sequencing was performed on naive CD4+ T cells from PBMCs. Described subset: CD45RA+ positively selected.

The CDR3 sequence is CAWGADLYEPQHF. CDR3 sequence (DNA): TGTGCCTGGGGTGCGGACTTATACGAGCCCCAGCATTTT. This rearrangement joins TRBV30 to TRBJ1-5; no clear D gene. Germline values: CDR1 GTSNPN, CDR2 SVGIG (reference sequence). V was pared by 5 bases and J by 8 bases, with 16 bases between. This CDR3 has 13 residues.